Each of the 26 T cell receptor beta chains below was sequenced from the same sample in a study of tissue T cells after allogeneic stem cell transplantation. This research-autopsy study prospectively enrolled adult allogeneic hematopoietic cell transplant recipients with steroid-refractory graft-versus-host disease. Clones were read by immunoSEQ multiplex PCR, and TCRdb kept only the in-frame ones, dropping some. The data contain about 3,600 clones, 74% of them singletons. Sequenced material: left colon tissue, taken at autopsy. The receptors derive from a male patient at least 60 years old with steroid-refractory graft-versus-host disease after an allogeneic stem cell transplant. Part of the T cell pool may stem from the graft donor.

The J gene is TRBJ1-1, the V gene TRBV5-4, with D perhaps TRBD1 (5 bases). The CDR3 runs 13 residues. Deletions cut 4 bases from V and 3 bases from J, with 10 bases between. The germline V gene has CDR1 SGHNT and CDR2 YYREEE (reference sequence). CDR3 nucleotides: TGTGCCAGCAGCCCCGGGACTGACACTGAAGCTTTCTTT. As protein: CASSPGTDTEAFF.

This clone was picked up one time. The chain is built from TRBV20-1 and TRBJ2-3, with D perhaps matching TRBD2 (6 bases). Germline V gives CDR1 DFQATT, CDR2 SNEGSKA (reference sequence). This CDR3 is built from 17 residues. The V end lost 3 bases, the J end lost 0 bases, and 19 bases lay between the germline ends. The CDR3 DNA sequence: TGCAGTGCTAGTCATCTACCTCCGCGGGGAAGCACAGATACGCAGTATTTT. This encodes CSASHLPPRGSTDTQYF.

This chain joins TRBV14 and TRBJ2-7, with 7 bases that match TRBD2. J gave up 7 bases and V 4 bases, and 7 bases lay outside the gene matches. The V gene's germline CDR1 is SGHDN and CDR2 FVKESK. CDR3 size: 13 residues. CDR3: CASSLGGRGEQYF. The CDR3 nucleotides are TGTGCCAGCAGCCTTGGTGGGAGGGGAGAGCAGTACTTC.

The gene calls are TRBV10-1 and TRBJ1-5; D gene ambiguous. Germline V gives CDR1 WNHNN, CDR2 SYGVQD (reference sequence). Deletions cut 6 bases from V and 4 bases from J, with 10 bases between. The CDR3 consists of 13 residues. For the CDR3, the DNA is TGCGCCAGCAGCCCTGGACCTAATCAGCCCCAGCATTTT. Its translation: CASSPGPNQPQHF.

In this sample, this clone turned up a few times. V and J are TRBV9 and TRBJ1-1, with TRBD1 matching over 7 bases. The V segment lost 4 bases and the J segment 1 base; nucleotides outside the gene matches: 7. The V gene's germline CDR1 is SGDLS and CDR2 YYNGEE. The CDR3 totals 15 residues. The DNA of the CDR3 is TGTGCCAGCAGCCCAAGACAGGGAGGGAACACTGAAGCTTTCTTT. Translating it yields CASSPRQGGNTEAFF.

This chain uses TRBV7-6 with TRBJ2-3; 8 bases fit TRBD1. Germline CDR1 reads SGHVS; CDR2 reads FNYEAQ. J gave up 1 base and V 6 bases, and 9 bases lay outside the gene matches. The CDR3 runs to 16 residues. CDR3 bases: TGTGCCAGCAGTCAGCGGCGGGGACAGGGCACAGATACGCAGTATTTT. This codes for CASSQRRGQGTDTQYF.

This chain connects TRBV7-3 to TRBJ1-2; the D is unclear. The ends were cut back, 1 base at V and 4 bases at J, with 22 bases in the middle. CDR1 and CDR2 (germline): SGHTA, FQGTGA. CDR3 length equals 18 residues. CDR3 residues: CASSLSLRILKRFYGYTF. The CDR3 DNA is TGTGCCAGCAGCTTAAGTCTACGGATCCTTAAGAGATTCTATGGCTACACCTTC. Together with reference TRBV7-3 and TRBJ1-2, the CDR3 gives the full variable domain: GAGVSQTPSNKVTEKGKYVELRCDPISGHTALYWYRQSLGQGPEFLIYFQGTGAADDSGLPNDRFFAVRPEGSVSTLKIQRTERGDSAVYLCASSLSLRILKRFYGYTFGSGTRLTVV.

The DNA of the CDR3 is TGTGCCAGCAGCATAGGGGGGACGAGCACAGATACGCAGTATTTT. Its protein is CASSIGGTSTDTQYF. J is TRBJ2-3 and V is TRBV5-6, with D perhaps matching TRBD1 or TRBD2 (6 bases each). With 4 bases removed from V and 0 bases from J, the gap between germline ends came to 12 bases. Germline lookup yields CDR1 SGHDT and CDR2 YYEEEE. This CDR3 is built from 15 residues.

This sequence joins TRBV27 and TRBJ2-1, with 7 bases that match TRBD1. CDR3 length: 14 residues. Germline loops: CDR1 MNHEY, CDR2 SMNVEV (reference sequence). Trimming took 3 bases from V and 5 from J; bases not matched to a gene: 4. CDR3 region: CASSLAGGDNEQFF. The CDR3 DNA is TGTGCCAGCAGTTTGGCAGGGGGTGACAATGAGCAGTTCTTC.

V usage is TRBV5-6 and J usage is TRBJ1-2; 12 positions match TRBD1. Trimming took 0 bases from V and 6 from J; bases not matched to a gene: 9. Germline V CDR1 and CDR2: SGHDT, YYEEEE. The length of the CDR3 is 17 residues. The CDR3 nucleotides are TGTGCCAGCAGCTTGGTGGGACAGGGGGCAGGAAGGCATGGCTACACCTTC. As protein: CASSLVGQGAGRHGYTF.

This chain uses TRBV19 with TRBJ2-1; 12 bases are a match to TRBD2. Per the germline V gene, CDR1 is LNHDA and CDR2 is SQIVND (reference sequence). The CDR3 contains 18 residues. Germline trimming cut 3 bases from V and 7 bases from J; bases unmatched to any gene: 13. The CDR3 DNA is TGTGCCAGTAGTATCGGGTCTAGCGGGGGGGTCCCTGGGAATGAGCAGTTCTTC. As protein: CASSIGSSGGVPGNEQFF.

In its sample, this clone was seen a few times. V and J are TRBV2 and TRBJ2-3, with D possibly being TRBD1 or TRBD2 (5 bases each). The V gene lost 4 bases and the J gene lost 0 bases, with 11 bases spanning the gap. The CDR3 runs 15 residues. In germline, CDR1 is SNHLY, CDR2 FYNNEI. The CDR3 sequence: CASSGGWGSTDTQYF. CDR3 bases: TGTGCCAGCAGTGGGGGGTGGGGCAGCACAGATACGCAGTATTTT. Full variable domain (outside the CDR3, taken from reference TRBV2 and TRBJ2-3): EPEVTQTPSHQVTQMGQEVILRCVPISNHLYFYWYRQILGQKVEFLVSFYNNEISEKSEIFDDQFSVERPDGSNFTLKIRSTKLEDSAMYFCASSGGWGSTDTQYFGPGTRLTVL.

This rearrangement joins TRBV30 to TRBJ1-6; the D is unclear. V shed 0 bases and J shed 5 bases, with 5 bases lying between them. This CDR3 is built from 13 residues. Germline V gene sequence: CDR1 GTSNPN, CDR2 SVGIG (reference sequence). CDR3 coding DNA: TGTGCCTGGAGTGTACAGCATAATTCACCCCTCCACTTT. Its translation is CAWSVQHNSPLHF.

The gene calls are TRBV5-8 and TRBJ2-3; D remains ambiguous. The V end was cut by 6 bases, the J end by 2 bases, with 13 bases between. Germline V gene data show CDR1 as SGHTS and CDR2 as YDEGEE. The CDR3 sequence is 14 residues long. The CDR3 DNA follows: TGTGCCAGCACTGCGCCTCATTACACAGATACGCAGTATTTT. Protein: CASTAPHYTDTQYF.

The rearrangement links TRBV6-5 to TRBJ2-4; 10 bases match TRBD2. The V gene end was trimmed by 2 bases and the J gene end by 8 bases; junction bases not matched to a gene: 3. The CDR3 covers 14 residues. Germline V gene sequence: CDR1 MNHEY, CDR2 SVGAGI. The CDR3 DNA follows: TGTGCCAGCAGTTACAGCGGGGGGGCATACATTCAGTACTTC. Amino acid sequence: CASSYSGGAYIQYF.

This clone was recorded a few times. This chain joins TRBV7-2 and TRBJ2-1, with D tentatively TRBD2 (6 bases). CDR3 length: 14 amino acids. The germline V and J ends were trimmed by 3 bases and 4 bases, with 10 bases remaining between them. Germline V gene sequence: CDR1 SGHTA, CDR2 FQGNSA. DNA for the CDR3: TGTGCCAGCAGCTTCCGGGACTTATACAATGAGCAGTTCTTC. Translated, it gives CASSFRDLYNEQFF.

This clone showed up just a few times. The chain joins TRBV14 to TRBJ1-2; D is undetermined. The germline CDR1 and CDR2 sequences are SGHDN and FVKESK. Trimming took off 4 bases at V and 4 bases at J, with 22 bases between the two ends. The CDR3 totals 17 residues. The CDR3 nucleotides are TGTGCCAGCAGCCTACTTTCCGGTGGCGCAAGCGTCTATGGCTACACCTTC. Residues: CASSLLSGGASVYGYTF.

The sample holds one count of this clone. The rearrangement links TRBV6-1 to TRBJ1-2, with TRBD1 matching 8 bases. The trim removed 4 bases at V and 1 base at J, leaving 14 bases unmatched. The germline gives CDR1 MNHNS, CDR2 SASEGT. This CDR3 is built from 18 residues. The CDR3 sequence is CASSVGRTGSLFNYGYTF. The CDR3 coding sequence is TGTGCCAGCAGTGTAGGCAGGACAGGGAGCCTTTTTAACTATGGCTACACCTTC.

The chain links TRBV6-6 to TRBJ1-5; D not certain. Trimming took off 4 bases at V and 1 base at J, with 5 bases between the two ends. Germline-derived CDR1 and CDR2 are MNHNY and SVGAGI (reference sequence). The CDR3 runs 13 residues. The CDR3 nucleotides are TGTGCCAGCAGTTTGGACAGCAATCAGCCCCAGCATTTT. Translated: CASSLDSNQPQHF.

The V gene is TRBV5-1, the J gene TRBJ1-2; D perhaps matches TRBD1 (6 bases). V lost 4 bases to trimming and J lost 7 bases, with 14 bases between them. The CDR3 runs 13 residues. Germline lookup yields CDR1 SGHRS and CDR2 YFSETQ. This CDR3 is CASSPGAGGGYTF. CDR3 in DNA: TGCGCCAGCAGCCCGGGGGCCGGCGGTGGCTACACCTTC.

This chain joins TRBV28 and TRBJ1-4, with a possible D match to TRBD1 (5 bases). Germline-derived CDR1 and CDR2 are MDHEN and SYDVKM. This CDR3 spans 15 amino acids. The V and J ends lost 5 bases and 8 bases respectively, with 18 bases between them. The CDR3 DNA sequence: TGTGCCAGCAGTAAACCGGGACCTCTCAAAGAAAAACTGTTTTTT. This codes for CASSKPGPLKEKLFF.

The chain is built from TRBV28 and TRBJ1-2; the D is unclear. Trimming shortened V by 2 bases and J by 4 bases, and 20 bases separated the two germline ends. The V gene's germline CDR1 is MDHEN and CDR2 SYDVKM. This CDR3 spans 17 amino acids. CDR3 region: CASSLRAVSFTFYGYTF. Written as DNA, the CDR3 is TGTGCCAGCAGTTTAAGGGCGGTTTCCTTCACTTTCTATGGCTACACCTTC.

V and J are TRBV6-2 or TRBV6-3 and TRBJ1-5, with a tentative D call TRBD1 (5 bases). Trimming cost V 5 bases and J 3 bases, with 8 bases left between them. CDR1 is MNHEY and CDR2 is SVGEGT in the germline V gene. This CDR3 region has 13 residues. CDR3 DNA sequence: TGTGCCAGCAGTACCAGGGTCAATCAGCCCCAGCATTTT. This encodes CASSTRVNQPQHF.

V usage is TRBV19 and J usage is TRBJ1-1; perhaps TRBD1 as D (6 bases). V dropped 4 bases and J dropped 1 base, with 10 bases sitting between them. The CDR3 is made up of 14 amino acids. Per the germline V gene, CDR1 is LNHDA and CDR2 is SQIVND (reference sequence). This CDR3 is CASSTGQKNTEAFF. The DNA of the CDR3 is TGTGCCAGTAGTACCGGACAGAAGAACACTGAAGCTTTCTTT.

The rearrangement links TRBV30 to TRBJ1-1; a weak D match, TRBD1 (6 bases). The germline CDR1 and CDR2 sequences are GTSNPN and SVGIG (reference sequence). The CDR3 covers 13 residues. Trimming took 3 bases from V and 8 from J, leaving 16 bases between them. CDR3 in amino acids: CAWRPRGSFEAFF. The CDR3 DNA is TGTGCCTGGAGACCCAGGGGTTCTTTCGAAGCTTTCTTT.

The chain carries TRBV18 and TRBJ1-1, with 7 bases fitting TRBD1. CDR1 is KGHSH and CDR2 is LQKENI in the germline V gene. The CDR3 length is 18 residues. V dropped 2 bases and J dropped 0; count of bases not matched to a gene: 12. CDR3 protein: CASSPTARTGSMNTEAFF. Written as DNA, the CDR3 is TGTGCCAGCTCACCAACGGCAAGGACAGGTTCAATGAACACTGAAGCTTTCTTT. Together with reference TRBV18 and TRBJ1-1, the CDR3 gives the full variable domain: NAGVMQNPRHLVRRRGQEARLRCSPMKGHSHVYWYRQLPEEGLKFMVYLQKENIIDESGMPKERFSAEFPKEGPSILRIQQVVRGDSAAYFCASSPTARTGSMNTEAFFGQGTRLTVV.